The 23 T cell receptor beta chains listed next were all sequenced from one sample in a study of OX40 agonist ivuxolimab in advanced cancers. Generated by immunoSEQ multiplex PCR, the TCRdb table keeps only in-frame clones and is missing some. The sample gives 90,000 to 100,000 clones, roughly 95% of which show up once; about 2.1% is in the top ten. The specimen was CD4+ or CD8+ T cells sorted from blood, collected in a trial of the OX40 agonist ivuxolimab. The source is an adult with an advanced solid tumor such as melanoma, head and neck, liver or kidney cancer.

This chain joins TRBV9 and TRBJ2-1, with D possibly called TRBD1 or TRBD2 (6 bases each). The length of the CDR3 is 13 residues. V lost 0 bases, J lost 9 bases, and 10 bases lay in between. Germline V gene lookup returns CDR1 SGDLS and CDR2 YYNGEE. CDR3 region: CASSVEGGGEQFF. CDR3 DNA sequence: TGTGCCAGCAGCGTAGAGGGGGGAGGTGAGCAGTTCTTC.

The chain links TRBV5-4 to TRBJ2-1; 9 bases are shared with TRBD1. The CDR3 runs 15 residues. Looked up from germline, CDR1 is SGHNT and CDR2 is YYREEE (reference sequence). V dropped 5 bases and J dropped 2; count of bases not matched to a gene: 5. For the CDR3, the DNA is TGTGCCAGCAGGGAGGGGACAGGGACCTACAATGAGCAGTTCTTC. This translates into CASREGTGTYNEQFF.

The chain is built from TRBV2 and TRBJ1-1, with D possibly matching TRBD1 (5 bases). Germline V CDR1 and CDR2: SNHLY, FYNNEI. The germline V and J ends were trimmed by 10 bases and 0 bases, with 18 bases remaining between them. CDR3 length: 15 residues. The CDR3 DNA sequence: TGTGCCACGATCTCCCAGGACATGATGAACACTGAAGCTTTCTTT. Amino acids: CATISQDMMNTEAFF.

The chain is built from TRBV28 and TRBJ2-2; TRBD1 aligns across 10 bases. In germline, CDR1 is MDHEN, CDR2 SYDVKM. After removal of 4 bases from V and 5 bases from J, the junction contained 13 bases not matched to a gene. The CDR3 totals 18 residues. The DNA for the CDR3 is TGTGCCAGCAGTTCCACCAAGAGCCAGGGACAGGGGACCGGGGAGCTGTTTTTT. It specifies CASSSTKSQGQGTGELFF. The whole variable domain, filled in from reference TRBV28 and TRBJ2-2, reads DVKVTQSSRYLVKRTGEKVFLECVQDMDHENMFWYRQDPGLGLRLIYFSYDVKMKEKGDIPEGYSVSREKKERFSLILESASTNQTSMYLCASSSTKSQGQGTGELFFGEGSRLTVL.

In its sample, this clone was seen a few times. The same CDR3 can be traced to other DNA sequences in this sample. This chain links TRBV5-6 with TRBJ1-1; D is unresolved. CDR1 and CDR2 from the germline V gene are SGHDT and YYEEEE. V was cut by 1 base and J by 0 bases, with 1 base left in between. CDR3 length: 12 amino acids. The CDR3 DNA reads TGTGCCAGCAGCTTGTTGAACACTGAAGCTTTCTTT. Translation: CASSLLNTEAFF.

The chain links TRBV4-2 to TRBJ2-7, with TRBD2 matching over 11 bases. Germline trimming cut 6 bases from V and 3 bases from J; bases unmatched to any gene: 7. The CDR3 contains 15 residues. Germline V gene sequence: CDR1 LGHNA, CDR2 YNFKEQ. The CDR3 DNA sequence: TGTGCCAGCAGTCCTAGCGGGAGGACCCTCTACGAGCAGTACTTC. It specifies CASSPSGRTLYEQYF.

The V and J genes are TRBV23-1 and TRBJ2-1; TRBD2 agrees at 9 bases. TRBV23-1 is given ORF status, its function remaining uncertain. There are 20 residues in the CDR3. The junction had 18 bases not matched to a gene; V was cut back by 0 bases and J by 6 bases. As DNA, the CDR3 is TGCGCCAGCAGTCAATCATGGCCCAGTTTCAGTCGAGCGGGGGGCAATGAGCAGTTCTTC. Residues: CASSQSWPSFSRAGGNEQFF.

DNA of the CDR3: TGTGCCAGTACCACATGGGGCGAGGGAAATCAGCCCCAGCATTTT. As protein: CASTTWGEGNQPQHF. The rearrangement links TRBV19 to TRBJ1-5; weak D call: TRBD1 (5 bases). This CDR3 comprises 15 residues. The germline V gene has CDR1 LNHDA and CDR2 SQIVND (reference sequence). Between the trimmed V and J ends, which lost 7 bases and 4 bases, there was a span of 17 bases.

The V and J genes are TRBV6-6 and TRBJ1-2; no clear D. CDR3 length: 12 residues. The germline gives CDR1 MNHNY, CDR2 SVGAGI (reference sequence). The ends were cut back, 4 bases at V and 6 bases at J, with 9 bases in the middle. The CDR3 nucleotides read TGTGCCAGCAGTTCGGAGGCAGATGGCTACACCTTC. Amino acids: CASSSEADGYTF.

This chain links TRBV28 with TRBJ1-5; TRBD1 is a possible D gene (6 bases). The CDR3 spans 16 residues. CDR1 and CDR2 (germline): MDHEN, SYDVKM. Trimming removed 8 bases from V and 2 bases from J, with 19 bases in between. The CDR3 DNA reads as TGTGCCAGCCGATCAAGTAAGGGGGTGGGCAATCAGCCCCAGCATTTT. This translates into CASRSSKGVGNQPQHF.

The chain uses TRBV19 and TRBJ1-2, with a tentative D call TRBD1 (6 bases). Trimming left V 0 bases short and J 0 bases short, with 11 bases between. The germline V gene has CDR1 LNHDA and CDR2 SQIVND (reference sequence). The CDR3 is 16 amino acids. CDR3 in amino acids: CASSIEARQANYGYTF. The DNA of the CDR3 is TGTGCCAGTAGTATAGAGGCCCGACAGGCTAACTATGGCTACACCTTC.

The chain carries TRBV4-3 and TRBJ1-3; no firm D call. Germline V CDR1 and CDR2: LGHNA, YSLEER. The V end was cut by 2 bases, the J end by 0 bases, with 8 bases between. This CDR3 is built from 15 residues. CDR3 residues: CASSQNQDSGNTIYF. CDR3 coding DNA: TGCGCCAGCAGCCAAAACCAGGACTCTGGAAACACCATATATTTT.

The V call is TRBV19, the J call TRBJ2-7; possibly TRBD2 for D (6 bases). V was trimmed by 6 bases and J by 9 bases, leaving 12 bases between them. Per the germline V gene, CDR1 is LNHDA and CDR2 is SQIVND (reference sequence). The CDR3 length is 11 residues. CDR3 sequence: CASSEGEAQYF. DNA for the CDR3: TGTGCCAGTAGCGAAGGGGAGGCGCAGTACTTC.

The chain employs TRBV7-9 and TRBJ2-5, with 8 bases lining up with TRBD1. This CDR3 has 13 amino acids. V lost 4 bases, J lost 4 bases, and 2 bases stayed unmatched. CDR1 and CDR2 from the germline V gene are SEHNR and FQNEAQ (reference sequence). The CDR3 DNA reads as TGTGCCAGCAGCTGGACAGGGTCAGAGACCCAGTACTTC. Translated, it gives CASSWTGSETQYF. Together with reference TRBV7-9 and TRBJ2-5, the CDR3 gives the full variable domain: DTGVSQNPRHKITKRGQNVTFRCDPISEHNRLYWYRQTLGQGPEFLTYFQNEAQLEKSRLLSDRFSAERPKGSFSTLEIQRTEQGDSAMYLCASSWTGSETQYFGPGTRLLVL.

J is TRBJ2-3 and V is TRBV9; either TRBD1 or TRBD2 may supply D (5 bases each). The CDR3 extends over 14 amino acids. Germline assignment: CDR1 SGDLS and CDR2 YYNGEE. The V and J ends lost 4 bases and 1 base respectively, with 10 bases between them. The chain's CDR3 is CASSIRGGTDTQYF. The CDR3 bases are TGTGCCAGCAGCATCAGAGGGGGCACAGATACGCAGTATTTT. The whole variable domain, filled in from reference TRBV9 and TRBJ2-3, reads DSGVTQTPKHLITATGQRVTLRCSPRSGDLSVYWYQQSLDQGLQFLIQYYNGEERAKGNILERFSAQQFPDLHSELNLSSLELGDSALYFCASSIRGGTDTQYFGPGTRLTVL.

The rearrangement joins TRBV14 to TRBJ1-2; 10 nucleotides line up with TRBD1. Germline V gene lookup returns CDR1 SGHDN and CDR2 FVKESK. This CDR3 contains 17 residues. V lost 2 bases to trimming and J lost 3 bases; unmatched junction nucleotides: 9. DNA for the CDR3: TGTGCCAGCAGCCAAACCAACCCGGGACAGGGGTACTATGGCTACACCTTC. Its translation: CASSQTNPGQGYYGYTF.

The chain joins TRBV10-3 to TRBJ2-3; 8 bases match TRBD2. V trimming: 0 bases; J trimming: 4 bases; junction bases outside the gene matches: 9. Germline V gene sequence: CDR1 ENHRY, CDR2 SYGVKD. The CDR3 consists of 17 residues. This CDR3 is CAISESTGLGRADTQYF. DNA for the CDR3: TGTGCCATCAGTGAGTCGACGGGACTAGGTCGGGCAGATACGCAGTATTTT.

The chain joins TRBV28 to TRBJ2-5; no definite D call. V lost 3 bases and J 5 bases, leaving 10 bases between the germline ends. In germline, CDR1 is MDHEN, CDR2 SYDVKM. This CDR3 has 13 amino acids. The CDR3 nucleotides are TGTGCCAGCAGTTTTCGGGTAGGGGAGACCCAGTACTTC. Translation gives CASSFRVGETQYF.

The CDR3 loop reads CASRVFLGGNTEAFF. CDR3 DNA sequence: TGTGCCAGCAGGGTCTTTCTTGGGGGGAACACTGAAGCTTTCTTT. The J gene is TRBJ1-1, the V gene TRBV27; perhaps TRBD1 as D (5 bases). CDR1 and CDR2 from the germline V gene are MNHEY and SMNVEV (reference sequence). The CDR3 runs 15 residues. V was clipped by 6 bases and J by 1 base, with 15 bases between them.

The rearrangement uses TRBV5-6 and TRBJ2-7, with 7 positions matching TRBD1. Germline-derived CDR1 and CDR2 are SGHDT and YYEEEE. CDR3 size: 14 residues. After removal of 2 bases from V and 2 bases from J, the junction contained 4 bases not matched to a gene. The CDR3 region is CASSFRDRAYEQYF. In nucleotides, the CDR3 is TGTGCCAGCAGCTTCCGGGACAGAGCCTACGAGCAGTACTTC.

The CDR3 nucleotides read TGTGCCAGCAGCTTAGATTTCCCGCTAGCGGGGGGGATAGGAGAGACCCAGTACTTC. This gives the protein CASSLDFPLAGGIGETQYF. The chain couples TRBV11-2 to TRBJ2-5, with 12 bases identical to TRBD2. J gave up 4 bases and V 0 bases, and 12 bases lay outside the gene matches. Germline V gives CDR1 SGHAT, CDR2 FQNNGV. The CDR3 is 19 residues long.

CDR3 sequence reads: CASSLDPLTGPDTQYF. DNA for the CDR3: TGTGCCAGCAGCTTAGATCCCCTGACAGGCCCAGATACGCAGTATTTT. V is TRBV7-2 and J is TRBJ2-3; TRBD1 is a possible D gene (6 bases). This CDR3 has 16 residues. Germline CDR1 and CDR2: SGHTA and FQGNSA. V was clipped by 1 base and J by 4 bases, with 15 bases between them.

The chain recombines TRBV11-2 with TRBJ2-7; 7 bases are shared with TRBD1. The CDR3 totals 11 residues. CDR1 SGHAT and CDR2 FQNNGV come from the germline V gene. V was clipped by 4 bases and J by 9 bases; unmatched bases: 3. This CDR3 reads CASSWTGGQYF. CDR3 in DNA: TGTGCCAGCAGCTGGACAGGCGGGCAGTACTTC.